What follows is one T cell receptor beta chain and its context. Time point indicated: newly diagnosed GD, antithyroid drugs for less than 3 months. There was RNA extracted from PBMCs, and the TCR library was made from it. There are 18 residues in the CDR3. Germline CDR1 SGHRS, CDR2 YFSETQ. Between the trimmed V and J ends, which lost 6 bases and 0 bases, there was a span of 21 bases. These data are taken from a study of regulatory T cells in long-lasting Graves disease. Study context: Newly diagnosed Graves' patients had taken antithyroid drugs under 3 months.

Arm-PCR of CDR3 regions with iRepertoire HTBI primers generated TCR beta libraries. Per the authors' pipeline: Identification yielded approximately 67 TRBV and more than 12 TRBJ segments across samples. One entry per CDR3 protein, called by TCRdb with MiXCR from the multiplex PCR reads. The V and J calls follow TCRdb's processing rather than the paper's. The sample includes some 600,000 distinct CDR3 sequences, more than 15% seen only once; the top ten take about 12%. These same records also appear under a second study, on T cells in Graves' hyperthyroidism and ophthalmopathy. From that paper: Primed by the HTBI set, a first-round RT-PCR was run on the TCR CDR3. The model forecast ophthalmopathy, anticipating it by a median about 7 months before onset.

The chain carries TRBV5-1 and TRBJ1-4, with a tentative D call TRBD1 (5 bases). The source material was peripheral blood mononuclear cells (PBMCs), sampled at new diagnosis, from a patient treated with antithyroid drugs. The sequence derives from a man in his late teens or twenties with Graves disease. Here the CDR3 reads CASTDRGKRGATNEKLFF. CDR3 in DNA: TGCGCCAGCACCGATCGGGGGAAAAGGGGCGCAACTAATGAAAAACTGTTTTTT.